The 9 T cell receptor beta chains listed next were all sequenced from one sample in a study of T cell responses to AZD1222 COVID-19 vaccine. Sequenced by immunoSEQ multiplex PCR; TCRdb stores in-frame clones only, minus some. The data contain about 130,000 clones, roughly 88% of them singletons. The input for sequencing was peripheral blood, taken on day 0 of AZD1222 vaccination. Receptors were obtained from an adult in good health.

The chain has TRBV5-6 and TRBJ2-6, with D hard to call. CDR1 is SGHDT, CDR2 YYEEEE, per germline. V lost 4 bases and J lost 4, with 21 bases in between. CDR3 length: 18 amino acids. CDR3 coding DNA: TGTGCCAGCAGCACCCGAAGGTGGGCCCCTTCGGGGGCCAACGTCCTGACTTTC. Its protein is CASSTRRWAPSGANVLTF.

The V call is TRBV2, the J call TRBJ2-1; 11 bases are shared with TRBD2. The V gene's germline CDR1 is SNHLY and CDR2 FYNNEI. CDR3 length equals 15 residues. J lost 5 bases, V lost 6 bases, and 6 bases had no gene match. This CDR3 reads CASRPPGLADNEQFF. DNA for the CDR3: TGTGCCAGCAGGCCCCCGGGACTAGCGGACAATGAGCAGTTCTTC. Full variable domain (missing parts from reference TRBV2 and TRBJ2-1): EPEVTQTPSHQVTQMGQEVILRCVPISNHLYFYWYRQILGQKVEFLVSFYNNEISEKSEIFDDQFSVERPDGSNFTLKIRSTKLEDSAMYFCASRPPGLADNEQFFGPGTRLTVL.

On this clone: One junction end does not reproduce the germline sequence, and a read error may be involved. The chain links TRBV5-1 to TRBJ1-3; no firm D call. CDR3 length: 13 residues. From germline, CDR1 is SGHRS and CDR2 YFSETQ. The CDR3 spells CASSLESGNTIYF. For the CDR3, the DNA is TGCGCCAGCAGCTTGGAGTCTGGGAACACCATATATTTT.

V and J are TRBV3-1 (or the pseudogene TRBV3-2) and TRBJ2-1, with D uncertain. This CDR3 has 15 amino acids. Germline V gives CDR1 LGHDT, CDR2 YNNKEL (reference sequence). V was cut by 0 bases and J by 2 bases, with 8 bases left in between. CDR3 nucleotides: TGTGCCAGCAGCCAAGATGGCTACCCCTACAATGAGCAGTTCTTC. As protein: CASSQDGYPYNEQFF.

The J gene is TRBJ1-2, the V gene TRBV27; D is uncertain. Germline CDR1 and CDR2: MNHEY and SMNVEV (reference sequence). The length of the CDR3 is 13 residues. V lost 7 bases to trimming and J lost 6 bases, with 15 bases between them. CDR3 amino acids: CASTISRVHGYTF. CDR3 bases: TGTGCCAGCACCATTTCGAGGGTTCATGGCTACACCTTC.

This chain uses TRBV12-3 or TRBV12-4 with TRBJ2-3; D not resolved. The CDR3 is made up of 12 amino acids. With 7 bases removed from V and 2 bases from J, the gap between germline ends came to 7 bases. The CDR3 region is CASTRPTDTQYF. The CDR3 region has the DNA TGTGCCAGCACCAGACCCACAGATACGCAGTATTTT.

This chain connects TRBV4-1 to TRBJ2-5; TRBD2 matches 9 bases. The CDR3 extends over 20 amino acids. CDR1 and CDR2 (germline): MGHRA, YSYEKL. With 2 bases clipped from V and 5 bases from J, the junction kept 21 bases outside the gene matches. The CDR3 sequence: CASSQMGDRGSGGPRETQYF. For the CDR3, the DNA is TGCGCCAGCAGCCAAATGGGGGATCGAGGTAGCGGGGGCCCCAGGGAGACCCAGTACTTC.

The chain is built from TRBV5-4 and TRBJ2-7; 12 nucleotides align to TRBD2. The CDR3 spans 15 residues. Unmatched junction bases numbered 5, after V lost 3 bases and J lost 4 bases. Germline values: CDR1 SGHNT, CDR2 YYREEE (reference sequence). CDR3 sequence: CASSSAGTSGYEQYF. The CDR3 nucleotides are TGTGCCAGCAGCTCAGCCGGGACTAGCGGGTACGAGCAGTACTTC.

This clone has a single count. This rearrangement joins TRBV12-3 or TRBV12-4 to TRBJ2-5; D is undetermined. The CDR3 length is 12 residues. Trimming stripped 1 base from V and 5 bases from J, with 5 bases between. The CDR3 coding sequence is TGTGCCAGCAGTTTAGTAGGGGAGACCCAGTACTTC. This sequence encodes CASSLVGETQYF.